Only one count was recorded for the clone carrying this T cell receptor (beta chain). The junction does not match germline at one end; this may be a read error. These data originate in a study of blood T cell repertoires in COVID-19. Study background: COVID-19 samples, acute and convalescent, were from the United States, Italy and Spain.

The CDR3 has 15 residues. Germline assignment: CDR1 MNHNY and CDR2 SVGAGI (reference sequence). Clinical history as reported by participants underpinned cohort assignment. Original methodology: Amplification from reference gene primers served as the basis for estimated nucleated cell counts. This table comes from immunoSEQ multiplex PCR, and its TCRdb copy is limited to in-frame clones, with some not included. V and J calls plus clone size are reproduced from that table; the DNA served to infer D and trimming. The sample holds 150,000 to 200,000 clones, roughly 90% seen once. This TCR was recovered from a woman aged 18-29 years who had recovered from COVID-19. Specimen: PBMCs or T cells enriched from blood (not recorded which). The rearrangement uses TRBV6-6 and TRBJ2-7, with D possibly being TRBD2 (5 bases). The CDR3 protein is CASSHSTASGYEQYF. CDR3 DNA: TGTGCCAGCAGTCACTCCACTGCCTCGGGATACGAGCAGTACTTC.